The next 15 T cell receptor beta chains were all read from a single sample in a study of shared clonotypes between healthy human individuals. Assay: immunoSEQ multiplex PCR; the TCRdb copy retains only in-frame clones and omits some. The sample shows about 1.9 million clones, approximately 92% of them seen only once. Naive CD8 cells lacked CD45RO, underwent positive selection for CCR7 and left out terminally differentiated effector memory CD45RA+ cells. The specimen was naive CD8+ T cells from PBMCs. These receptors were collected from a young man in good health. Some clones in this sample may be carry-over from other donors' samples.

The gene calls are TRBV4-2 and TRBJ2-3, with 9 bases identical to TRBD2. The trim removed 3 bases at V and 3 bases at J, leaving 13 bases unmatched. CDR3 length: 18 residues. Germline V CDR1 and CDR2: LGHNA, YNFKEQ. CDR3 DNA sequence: TGTGCCAGCAGCCAGACCGTAGCGGGAGACCGAGCGACAGATACGCAGTATTTT. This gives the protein CASSQTVAGDRATDTQYF.

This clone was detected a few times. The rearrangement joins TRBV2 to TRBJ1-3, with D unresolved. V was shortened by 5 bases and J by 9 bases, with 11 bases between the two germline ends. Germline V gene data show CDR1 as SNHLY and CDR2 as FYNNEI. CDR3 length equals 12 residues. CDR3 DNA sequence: TGTGCCAGCAGTCGCGAAAAGGCCACCATATATTTT. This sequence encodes CASSREKATIYF.

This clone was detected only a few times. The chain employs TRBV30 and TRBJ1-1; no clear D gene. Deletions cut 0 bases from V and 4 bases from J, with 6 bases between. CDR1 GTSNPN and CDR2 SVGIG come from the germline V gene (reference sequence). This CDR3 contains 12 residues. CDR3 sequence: CAWSVSSTEAFF. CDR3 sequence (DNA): TGTGCCTGGAGTGTTTCAAGCACTGAAGCTTTCTTT.

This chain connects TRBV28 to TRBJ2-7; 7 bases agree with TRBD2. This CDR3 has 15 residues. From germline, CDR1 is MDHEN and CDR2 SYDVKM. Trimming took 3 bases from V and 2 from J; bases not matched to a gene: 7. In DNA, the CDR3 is TGTGCCAGCAGTTTCACCCTGAGCGGGACCTACGAGCAGTACTTC. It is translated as CASSFTLSGTYEQYF.

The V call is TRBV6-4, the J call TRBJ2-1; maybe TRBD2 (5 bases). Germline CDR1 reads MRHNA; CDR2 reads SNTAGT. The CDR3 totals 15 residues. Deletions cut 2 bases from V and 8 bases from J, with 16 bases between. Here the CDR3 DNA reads TGTGCCAGCAGTGACGGGGTGGGAGTAGTTGATGAGCAGTTCTTC. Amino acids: CASSDGVGVVDEQFF.

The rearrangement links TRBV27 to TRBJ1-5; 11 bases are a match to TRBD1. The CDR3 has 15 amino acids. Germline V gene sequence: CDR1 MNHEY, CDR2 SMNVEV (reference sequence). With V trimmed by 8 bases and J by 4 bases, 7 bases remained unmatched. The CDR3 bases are TGTGCCAGCGCGACCGGGACAGGGGGGAATCAGCCCCAGCATTTT. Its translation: CASATGTGGNQPQHF.

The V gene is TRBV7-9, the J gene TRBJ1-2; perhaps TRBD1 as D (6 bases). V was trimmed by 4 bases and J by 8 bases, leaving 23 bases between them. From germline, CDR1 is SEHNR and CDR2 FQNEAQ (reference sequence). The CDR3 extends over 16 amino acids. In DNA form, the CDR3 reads TGTGCCAGCAGCTCAGGGGCAACATCTCACCCTTGGGGCTACACCTTC. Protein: CASSSGATSHPWGYTF.

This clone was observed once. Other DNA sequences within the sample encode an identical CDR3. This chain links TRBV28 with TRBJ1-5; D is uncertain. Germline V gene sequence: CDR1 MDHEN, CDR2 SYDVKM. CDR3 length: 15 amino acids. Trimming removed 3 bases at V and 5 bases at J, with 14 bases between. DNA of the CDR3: TGTGCCAGCAGTTTCGGTACGGGATGGGATCAGCCCCAGCATTTT. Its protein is CASSFGTGWDQPQHF. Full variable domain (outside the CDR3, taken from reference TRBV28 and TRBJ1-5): DVKVTQSSRYLVKRTGEKVFLECVQDMDHENMFWYRQDPGLGLRLIYFSYDVKMKEKGDIPEGYSVSREKKERFSLILESASTNQTSMYLCASSFGTGWDQPQHFGDGTRLSIL.

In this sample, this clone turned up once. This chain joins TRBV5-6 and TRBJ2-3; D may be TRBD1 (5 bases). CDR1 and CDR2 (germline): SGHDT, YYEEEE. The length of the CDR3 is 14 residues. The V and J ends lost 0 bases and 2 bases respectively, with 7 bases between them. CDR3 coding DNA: TGTGCCAGCAGCTTGGGCAGGGTCACAGATACGCAGTATTTT. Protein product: CASSLGRVTDTQYF.

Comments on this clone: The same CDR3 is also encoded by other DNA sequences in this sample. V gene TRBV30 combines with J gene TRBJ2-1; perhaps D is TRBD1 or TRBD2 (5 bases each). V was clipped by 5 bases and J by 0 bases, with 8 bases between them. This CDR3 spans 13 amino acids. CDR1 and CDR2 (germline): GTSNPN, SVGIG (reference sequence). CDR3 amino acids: CAWAGTSYNEQFF. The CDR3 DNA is TGTGCCTGGGCCGGGACCTCCTACAATGAGCAGTTCTTC.

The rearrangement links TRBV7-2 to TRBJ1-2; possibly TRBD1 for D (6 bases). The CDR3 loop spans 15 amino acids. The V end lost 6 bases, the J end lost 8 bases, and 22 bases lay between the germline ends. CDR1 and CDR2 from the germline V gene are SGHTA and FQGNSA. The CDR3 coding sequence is TGTGCCAGCAGAGTAACAGGGCCCAACGGCCGCGGCTACACCTTC. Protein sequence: CASRVTGPNGRGYTF.

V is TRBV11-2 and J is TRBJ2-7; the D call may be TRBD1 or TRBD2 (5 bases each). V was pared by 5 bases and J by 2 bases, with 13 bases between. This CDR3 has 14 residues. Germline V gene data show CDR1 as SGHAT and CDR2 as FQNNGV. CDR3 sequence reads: CASSPEDIPYEQYF. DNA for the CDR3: TGTGCCAGCAGCCCGGAGGACATTCCCTACGAGCAGTACTTC.

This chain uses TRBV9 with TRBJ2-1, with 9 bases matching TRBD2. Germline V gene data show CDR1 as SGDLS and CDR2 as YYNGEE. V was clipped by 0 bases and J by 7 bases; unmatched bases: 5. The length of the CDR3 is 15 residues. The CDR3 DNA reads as TGTGCCAGCAGCGTAGGGCGGCTAGCGGGAAATGAGCAGTTCTTC. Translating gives CASSVGRLAGNEQFF.

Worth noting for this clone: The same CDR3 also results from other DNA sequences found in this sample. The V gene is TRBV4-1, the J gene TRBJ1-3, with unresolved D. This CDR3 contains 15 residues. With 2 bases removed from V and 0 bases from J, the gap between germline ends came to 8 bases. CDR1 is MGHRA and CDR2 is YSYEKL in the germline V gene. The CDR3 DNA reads TGCGCCAGCAGCCAAATCCGGGGCTCTGGAAACACCATATATTTT. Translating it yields CASSQIRGSGNTIYF.

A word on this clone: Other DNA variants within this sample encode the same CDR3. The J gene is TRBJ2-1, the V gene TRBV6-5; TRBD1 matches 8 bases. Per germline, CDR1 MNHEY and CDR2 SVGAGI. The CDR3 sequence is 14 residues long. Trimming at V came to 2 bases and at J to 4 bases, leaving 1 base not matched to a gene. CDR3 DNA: TGTGCCAGCAGTTACACAGGGGGATACAATGAGCAGTTCTTC. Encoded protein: CASSYTGGYNEQFF.